This T cell receptor beta chain was obtained from a study of shared clonotypes between healthy human individuals. Concerning this clone: Its antigen is unidentified.

General study results and limits: Researchers sampled only blood; tissue repertoires likely differ. In the sorted subsets, rarefaction showed sequencing was incomplete despite large depth.

Germline V gives CDR1 SGDLS, CDR2 YYNGEE. The CDR3 extends over 15 amino acids. The V and J ends lost 2 bases and 0 bases respectively, with 9 bases between them. Repertoires were generated with immunoSEQ multiplex PCR, while TCRdb's copy carries only in-frame clones and drops some. The sample includes about 2.5 million clones, roughly 90% of them seen just once. Sequenced input: naive CD4+ T cells from PBMCs. The sample's subset: CD45RA+ positively selected. The chain employs TRBV9 and TRBJ1-5; D gene ambiguous. The receptor was isolated from a young man in good health. Some clones in this sample may be carry-over from other donors' samples. Here the CDR3 DNA reads TGTGCCAGCAGCGTCTTTGGGGATAGCAATCAGCCCCAGCATTTT. Its protein product is CASSVFGDSNQPQHF.